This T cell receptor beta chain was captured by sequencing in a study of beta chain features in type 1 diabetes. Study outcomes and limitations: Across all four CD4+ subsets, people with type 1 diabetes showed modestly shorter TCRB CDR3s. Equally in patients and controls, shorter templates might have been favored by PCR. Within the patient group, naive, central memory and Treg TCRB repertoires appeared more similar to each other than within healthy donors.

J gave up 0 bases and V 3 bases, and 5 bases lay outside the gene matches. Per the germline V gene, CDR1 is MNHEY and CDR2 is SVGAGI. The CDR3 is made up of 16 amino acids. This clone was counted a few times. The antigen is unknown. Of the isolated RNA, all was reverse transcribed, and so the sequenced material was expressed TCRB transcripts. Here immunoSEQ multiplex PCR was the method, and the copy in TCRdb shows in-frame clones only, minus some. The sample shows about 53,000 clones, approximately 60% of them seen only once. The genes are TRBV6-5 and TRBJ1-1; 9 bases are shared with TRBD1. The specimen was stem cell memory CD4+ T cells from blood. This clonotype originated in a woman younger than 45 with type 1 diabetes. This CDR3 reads CASSYGQGLLNTEAFF. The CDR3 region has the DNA TGTGCCAGCAGTTATGGACAGGGGCTCCTGAACACTGAAGCTTTCTTT.